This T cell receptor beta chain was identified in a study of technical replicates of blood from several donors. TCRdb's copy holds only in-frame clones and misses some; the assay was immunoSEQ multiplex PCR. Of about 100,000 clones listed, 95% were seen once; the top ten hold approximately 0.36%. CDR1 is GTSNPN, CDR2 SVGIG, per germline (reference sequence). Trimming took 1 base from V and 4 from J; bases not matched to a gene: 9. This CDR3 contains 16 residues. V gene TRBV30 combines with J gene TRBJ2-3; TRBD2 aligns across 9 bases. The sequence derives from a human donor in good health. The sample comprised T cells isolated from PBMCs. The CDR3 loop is CAWSGAGGIIADTQYF. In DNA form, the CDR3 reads TGTGCCTGGAGTGGGGCGGGAGGGATTATCGCAGATACGCAGTATTTT. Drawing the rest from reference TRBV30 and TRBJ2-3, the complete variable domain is SQTIHQWPATLVQPVGSPLSLECTVEGTSNPNLYWYRQAAGRGLQLLFYSVGIGQISSEVPQNLSASRPQDRQFILSSKKLLLSDSGFYLCAWSGAGGIIADTQYFGPGTRLTVL.